These 4 T cell receptor beta chains originate from one sample sequenced in a study of response to subunit inactivated influenza vaccine (dated 2018 in TCRdb). The meaning of the sample's time point label: 45 to 50 days after influenza vaccine administration. Library preparation employed RT-PCR. Sequencer: Illumina HiSeq 2500. TCRdb cleaned the public reads at Q25 with fastp, built clones with MiXCR and kept in-frame beta chains. Each entry is one CDR3 protein sequence, shown with its most common DNA and genes. Within this sample are over 450,000 distinct CDR3 sequences, with approximately 12% of them counted one time only. The ten top clones hold around 13% of the sample. The specimen comprised PBMCs from blood, sampled 40 to 50 days after vaccination. These receptors were taken from a man in his forties or fifties who received an inactivated influenza vaccine. Donor details come from another sample of the same person, matched by shared clones.

This clonotype was recorded a few times. The chain combines TRBV6-1 with TRBJ2-3; the match to TRBD1 covers 8 bases. V dropped 2 bases and J dropped 0; count of bases not matched to a gene: 1. This CDR3 has 15 amino acids. Germline CDR1 is MNHNS and CDR2 is SASEGT. The CDR3 bases are TGTGCCAGCAGTGAACAGGGGGCAAGCACAGATACGCAGTATTTT. Protein: CASSEQGASTDTQYF.

The chain recombines TRBV10-3 with TRBJ2-3; D is possibly TRBD1 (6 bases). There are 15 residues in the CDR3. CDR1 and CDR2 (germline): ENHRY, SYGVKD. The V end lost 6 bases, the J end lost 5 bases, and 18 bases lay between the germline ends. CDR3 sequence reads: CAISPGVGDGDTQYF. The CDR3 bases are TGTGCCATCAGCCCAGGGGTGGGCGACGGAGATACGCAGTATTTT.

The V and J genes are TRBV6-1 and TRBJ2-3; 7 bases map to TRBD1. In germline, CDR1 is MNHNS, CDR2 SASEGT. V dropped 5 bases and J dropped 1; count of bases not matched to a gene: 18. The CDR3 runs 19 residues. As DNA, the CDR3 is TGTGCCAGCAGTACCATCTCCCCGGGACAGTCGGTTCGCACAGATACGCAGTATTTT. Protein product: CASSTISPGQSVRTDTQYF.

This clonotype was detected ten times or more. This CDR3 is CASSLPGSDTQYF. The DNA for the CDR3 is TGTGCCAGCAGTCTACCAGGGTCAGATACGCAGTATTTT. The V gene is TRBV14, the J gene TRBJ2-3; weak D call: TRBD1 (5 bases). Germline V gene lookup returns CDR1 SGHDN and CDR2 FVKESK. V gave up 6 bases and J gave up 4 bases, with 11 bases separating them. The CDR3 contains 13 residues.